This TCR beta chain is drawn from a study of Ad26.COV2.S vaccination and SARS-CoV-2 variants (dated by TCRdb to the early 2020s). About the full investigation: Vaccine-arm donors came from COV1001, a multicentre, randomized, double-blind, placebo-controlled phase I-IIa trial of Ad26.COV2.S in healthy adults. Dosing of Ad26.COV2.S was intramuscular, at either 5x10^10 or 1x10^11 viral particles, delivered as one shot or as two shots spaced 56 days apart. The specificity and breadth of SARS-CoV-2-reactive T cell receptors after Ad26.COV2.S vaccination were assessed by TCRbeta repertoire sequencing. The TCR-sequenced set comprised approximately 30 samples: around 20 Ad26.COV2.S vaccine recipients, 5 placebo recipients and 8 SARS-CoV-2 convalescent individuals. Participants in the trial were split at random into five groups of five each, receiving low-dose or high-dose Ad26.COV2.S once or twice, or else placebo on both occasions. Blinding of investigators to trial group allocation was maintained during experiments and outcome assessment. On the study overall, not on this receptor specifically: Substantial breadth of spike-specific CD8+ and CD4+ T cell responses was reported after vaccination. The authors noted that the TCR breadth and depth analyses may have underestimated total T cell responses. Non-spike TCR breadth was comparable between vaccine and placebo recipients, consistent with the vaccine containing only spike. The study was not powered for comparison of responses between vaccine doses or regimens. Spike-specific TCR breadth was higher in Ad26.COV2.S recipients than in placebo recipients (P = 0.0014).

The immunoSEQ Assay was used to sequence TCRbeta CDR3 regions. After extraction, genomic DNA underwent amplification by bias-controlled multiplex PCR, followed by high-throughput sequencing. The original methods were these. To quantify the absolute abundance of every unique TCRbeta CDR3 region, sequences were collapsed and filtered. T cell fraction was estimated by normalizing TCRbeta template counts to usable DNA, with usable DNA measured through amplification of reference genes found in all nucleated cells. Repertoire TCRs were annotated as SARS-CoV-2-specific by exact matching of V gene, CDR3 amino acid sequence and J gene to a known reactive TCR set. The reference SARS-CoV-2 TCR set was obtained from MIRA and was filtered for enrichment in COVID-19-positive ImmuneCODE repertoires, whereby public or cross-reactive TCRs were removed. Drawing on the MIRA antigens, annotated TCRs were analysed further at the level of specific ORF or position within ORF. Depth was the summed frequency of annotated unique rearrangements, while breadth was defined as annotated unique rearrangements over total unique productive rearrangements. Group comparisons of TCR breadth used two-sided Wilcoxon rank-sum tests. Held by TCRdb, this immuneACCESS table contains in-frame sequences only and omits some clones. Under half of the omission traces to an unresolved V gene where checked; the cause of the rest is unknown. D and trimming come from the DNA, and the V and J calls and clone size come from that table. The sample table shows about 430,000 clones, and around 90% are seen once. 12% of the sample belongs to the ten largest clones.

Counted from cysteine to phenylalanine, this CDR3 has 15 amino acids. Only the CDR3 DNA is retained, 45 bases long and in frame from the first base. V loses 8 bases, J loses 0 bases, and the germline ends lie 11 bases apart. CDR1 and CDR2 are read off the germline V gene (reference sequence) as SEHNR and FQNEAQ. Read against the paper, the sample's treatment or condition label means: 15 to 20 received Ad26.COV2.S at low or high dose, single or two shots; 5 received placebo; per-sample allocation not given. Repertoires of vaccine and placebo recipients were sequenced from samples collected on day 63 after the first injection. In Cohort 1b, fewer than 30 adults aged 18-55 years were enrolled at a single site in Boston, USA, between 29 July and 7 August 2020. Ad26.COV2.S was a replication-incompetent adenovirus type 26 vector that expressed a prefusion-stabilized SARS-CoV-2 spike protein derived from the original Wuhan strain.

About this clone itself: Its antigen is still unknown. No clone much larger than this one lies a single base away; base qualities are absent.

The sequences come from peripheral blood, collected in a trial of Ad26.COV2.S vaccine versus placebo. The chain joins TRBV7-9 to TRBJ1-6, with an unclear D gene assignment. The TCR comes from a person between 18 and 59 years old who received the Ad26.COV2.S COVID-19 vaccine or a placebo. CDR3 reads: CASAAVSSYNSPLHF. In nucleotide form, the sequence is TGTGCCAGCGCCGCAGTGAGCTCCTATAATTCACCCCTCCACTTT.